This TCR beta chain appears in the sequencing data of a study of blood T cells in healthy people across ages. Study observations and caveats: There were more naive CD4+ cells and higher diversity in long-lived donors than in aged donors.

Concerning this clonotype itself: No antigen is known for it.

A sample-barcoded 5' primer and a J-beta primer mix were used in a second PCR of about 6 to 11 cycles. Each CDR3 protein gets one entry after TCRdb re-called the 5' RACE reads with MiXCR. There are 600,000 to 850,000 distinct CDR3 sequences in the sample; roughly 43% occur only once, and about 20% lies in the top ten. Every sample yielded at least 6.5 million isolated PBMCs. This CDR3 contains 14 residues. CDR1 is SGHTA, CDR2 FQGNSA, per germline. This TCR was sampled from a woman aged 60-75 years in good health. Material for sequencing was blood. This chain links TRBV7-2 with TRBJ2-1; D gene unclear. Gene TRBJ2-7 matches the end of the DNA better, so the J call may be wrong. The CDR3 protein is CASSLVGSRNEQYF. CDR3 bases: TGTGCCAGCAGCTTAGTCGGGTCTCGCAATGAGCAGTACTTC.